What follows describes a single T cell receptor beta chain. The junction had 4 bases not matched to a gene; V was cut back by 3 bases and J by 2 bases. CDR1 SGHTA and CDR2 FQGNSA come from the germline V gene. The CDR3 length is 16 residues. The authors' processing: Amplified reference gene primers provided the basis for estimating nucleated cell counts. The table came from immunoSEQ multiplex PCR; TCRdb's copy has only in-frame clones and leaves some out. From that table come the V and J calls and clone size; the DNA was used to work out D and trimming. The sample lists about 140,000 clones, approximately 80% occurring once. The source of the sample is a study of blood T cell repertoires in COVID-19.

The receptor comes from a human donor in a cohort sampled during active COVID-19. The chain employs TRBV7-2 and TRBJ1-4; TRBD1 matches 9 bases. The material sequenced was peripheral blood. DNA for the CDR3: TGTGCCAGCAGCTTCCGACAGGGGGTCACTAATGAAAAACTGTTTTTT. Encoded protein: CASSFRQGVTNEKLFF. The whole variable domain, remainder taken from reference TRBV7-2 and TRBJ1-4, is GAGVSQSPSNKVTEKGKDVELRCDPISGHTALYWYRQSLGQGLEFLIYFQGNSAPDKSGLPSDRFSAERTGGSVSTLTIQRTQQEDSAVYLCASSFRQGVTNEKLFFGSGTQLSVL.